Each of the 4 T cell receptor beta chains below was sequenced from the same sample in a study of cytomegalovirus exposure and HLA in healthy donors. With 60 Vbeta and 13 Jbeta primers, the PCR was carried out. Sequencing was performed with immunoSEQ multiplex PCR; in TCRdb, only in-frame clones are kept and a portion is missing. The sample lists under 200,000 clones, around 62% occurring once. Sequences were obtained from PBMCs. Every receptor here comes from a man in his forties in good health and CMV-seronegative.

This chain uses TRBV4-1 with TRBJ1-5; 10 bases match TRBD1. CDR1 MGHRA and CDR2 YSYEKL come from the germline V gene. This CDR3 spans 16 amino acids. V shed 3 bases and J 9 bases; nucleotides not matched to a gene: 11. CDR3 amino acids: CASSQRGTGEGTPQHF. The CDR3 coding sequence is TGCGCCAGCAGCCAGAGGGGGACAGGGGAAGGGACGCCCCAGCATTTT.

The chain combines TRBV6-5 with TRBJ2-7, with D maybe TRBD1 (5 bases). CDR1 MNHEY and CDR2 SVGAGI come from the germline V gene. Trimming shortened V by 2 bases and J by 5 bases, and 10 bases separated the two germline ends. This CDR3 has 13 residues. CDR3 in DNA: TGTGCCAGCAGTTACCGACAGTTCAACGAGCAGTACTTC. It is translated as CASSYRQFNEQYF.

This clone has a handful of counts. The chain uses TRBV30 and TRBJ1-2, with D perhaps matching TRBD1 (6 bases). CDR3 length: 13 residues. The V gene's germline CDR1 is GTSNPN and CDR2 SVGIG (reference sequence). V lost 0 bases and J lost 6, with 11 bases in between. CDR3: CAWSVQPGDGYTF. CDR3 in DNA: TGTGCCTGGAGTGTACAACCAGGGGATGGCTACACCTTC.

This clone was counted only a few times. The V and J genes are TRBV2 and TRBJ1-1, with 7 bases that match TRBD1. Germline assignment: CDR1 SNHLY and CDR2 FYNNEI. This CDR3 region has 13 residues. After removal of 5 bases from V and 7 bases from J, the junction contained 7 bases not matched to a gene. The DNA for the CDR3 is TGTGCCAGCAGTCCTCGGACAGGAGGTGAAGCTTTCTTT. Translated: CASSPRTGGEAFF.